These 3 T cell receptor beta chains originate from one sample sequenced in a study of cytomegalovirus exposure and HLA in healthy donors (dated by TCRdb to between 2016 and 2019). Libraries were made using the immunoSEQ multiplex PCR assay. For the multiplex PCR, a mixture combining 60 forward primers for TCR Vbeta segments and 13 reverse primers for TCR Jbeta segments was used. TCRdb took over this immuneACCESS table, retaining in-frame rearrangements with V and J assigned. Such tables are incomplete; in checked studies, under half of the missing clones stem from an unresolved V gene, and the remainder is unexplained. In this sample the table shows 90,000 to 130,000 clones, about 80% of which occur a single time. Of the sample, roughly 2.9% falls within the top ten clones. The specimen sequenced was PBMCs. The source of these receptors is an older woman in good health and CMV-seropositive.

CDR3 residues: CASKGQSNTGELFF. As DNA, the CDR3 is TGTGCCAGCAAGGGACAGTCGAACACCGGGGAGCTGTTTTTT. This sequence joins TRBV7-9 and TRBJ2-2; TRBD1 aligns across 7 bases. J was trimmed by 0 bases and V by 7 bases; bases with no gene match: 2. Germline loops: CDR1 SEHNR, CDR2 FQNEAQ (reference sequence). CDR3 size: 14 residues.

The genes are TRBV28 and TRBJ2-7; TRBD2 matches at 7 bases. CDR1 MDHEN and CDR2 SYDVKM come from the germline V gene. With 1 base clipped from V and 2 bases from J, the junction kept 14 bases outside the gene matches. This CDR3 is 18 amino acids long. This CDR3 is CASSLSLLRTSPTYEQYF. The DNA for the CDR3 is TGTGCCAGCAGTTTATCTCTCCTCAGGACTAGTCCTACCTACGAGCAGTACTTC.

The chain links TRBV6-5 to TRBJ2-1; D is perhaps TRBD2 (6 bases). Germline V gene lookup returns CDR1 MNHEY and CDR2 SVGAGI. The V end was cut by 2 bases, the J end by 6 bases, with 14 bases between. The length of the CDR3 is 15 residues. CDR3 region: CASSYGRRGGNEQFF. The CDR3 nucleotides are TGTGCCAGCAGTTACGGGCGGAGGGGAGGCAATGAGCAGTTCTTC.